This TCR beta chain was observed in a study of blood T cell repertoires in COVID-19. Study details: In each case, the material was cDNA or gDNA derived from T cells, B-cell-depleted T cells, or PBMCs.

Sequencing was performed with immunoSEQ multiplex PCR; in TCRdb, only in-frame clones are kept and a portion is missing. Of under 300,000 clones in the sample, around 90% were seen once. Germline assignment: CDR1 LGHNA and CDR2 YNFKEQ. The CDR3 contains 15 residues. Unmatched junction bases numbered 5, after V lost 0 bases and J lost 4 bases. This clonotype originated in a woman aged 18-29 years who had recovered from COVID-19. This sequence joins TRBV4-2 and TRBJ1-2; 7 bases fit TRBD1. Sequences were obtained from PBMCs or T cells enriched from blood (not recorded which). The CDR3 here is CASSQDIRQGYGYTF. In DNA form, the CDR3 reads TGTGCCAGCAGCCAAGATATCCGACAGGGCTATGGCTACACCTTC.